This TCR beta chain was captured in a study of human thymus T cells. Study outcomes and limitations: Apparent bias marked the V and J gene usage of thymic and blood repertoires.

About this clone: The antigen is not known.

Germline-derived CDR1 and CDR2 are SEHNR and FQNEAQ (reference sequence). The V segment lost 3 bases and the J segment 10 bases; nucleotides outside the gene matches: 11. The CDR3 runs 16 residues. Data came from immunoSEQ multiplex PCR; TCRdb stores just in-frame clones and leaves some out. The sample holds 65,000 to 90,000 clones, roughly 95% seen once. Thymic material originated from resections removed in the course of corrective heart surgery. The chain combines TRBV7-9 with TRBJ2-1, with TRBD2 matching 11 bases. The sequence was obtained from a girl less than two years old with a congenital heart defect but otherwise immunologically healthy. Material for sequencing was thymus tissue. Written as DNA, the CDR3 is TGTGCCAGCAGCTTTGATCCTAGCGGGAGGTTCGGCGAGCAGTTCTTC. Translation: CASSFDPSGRFGEQFF. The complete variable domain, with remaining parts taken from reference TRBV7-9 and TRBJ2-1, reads DTGVSQNPRHKITKRGQNVTFRCDPISEHNRLYWYRQTLGQGPEFLTYFQNEAQLEKSRLLSDRFSAERPKGSFSTLEIQRTEQGDSAMYLCASSFDPSGRFGEQFFGPGTRLTVL.